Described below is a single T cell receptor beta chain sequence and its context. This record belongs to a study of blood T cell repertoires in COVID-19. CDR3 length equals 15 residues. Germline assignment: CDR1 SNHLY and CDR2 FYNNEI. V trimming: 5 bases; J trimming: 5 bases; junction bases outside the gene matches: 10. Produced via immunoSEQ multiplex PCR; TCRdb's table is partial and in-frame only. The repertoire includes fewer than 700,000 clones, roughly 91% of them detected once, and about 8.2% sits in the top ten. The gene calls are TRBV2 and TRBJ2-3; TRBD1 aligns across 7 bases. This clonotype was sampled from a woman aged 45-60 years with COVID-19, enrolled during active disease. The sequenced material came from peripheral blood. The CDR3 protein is CASSRDRVTGDTQYF. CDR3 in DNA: TGTGCCAGCAGTAGGGACAGAGTTACAGGAGATACGCAGTATTTT.